This entry lists 14 T cell receptor beta chains sequenced from one sample in a study of T cells in Graves' hyperthyroidism and ophthalmopathy (dated by TCRdb to between 2019 and 2020). The library was built by means of multiplex PCR. TCRdb records Illumina HiSeq 2000 as the sequencer. The TCR beta CDR3 regions were amplified from the RNA transcripts. The first round of RT-PCR for the TCR CDR3 was performed with the HTBI primer set and the Qiagen OneStep RT-PCR kit. TCRdb trimmed public reads at Q25 via fastp, called clones via MiXCR and kept in-frame beta chains. Identical CDR3 proteins give one entry, which carries the most common genes and DNA. This sample has 500,000 to 600,000 distinct CDR3 sequences in its table, and roughly 46% of those were observed once. Around 8% of the sample rests with the top ten. Sequenced input: peripheral blood or thyroid tissue (not recorded which). The origin of the receptors is a woman younger than 30 with Graves' hyperthyroidism.

The chain uses TRBV7-9 and TRBJ1-2, with 10 bases fitting TRBD1. In germline, CDR1 is SEHNR, CDR2 FQNEAQ (reference sequence). V shed 6 bases, J shed 4 bases, and the junction held 11 bases outside the gene matches. The CDR3 loop spans 16 amino acids. In nucleotides, the CDR3 is TGTGCCAGCAGGCTACCGACAGGGGGCTGGAGCTATGGCTACACCTTC. Protein sequence: CASRLPTGGWSYGYTF.

Remarks on this clonotype: A read error may produce the germline difference seen at one junction end. V and J are TRBV2 and TRBJ2-2; no reliable D call. There are 18 residues in the CDR3. The germline V gene encodes CDR1 SNHLY and CDR2 FYNNEI. The CDR3 bases are TGTACCAGCAGAGATTCCGCACTCATCAACCTATTCACCGGGGAGCTGTTTTTT. This codes for CTSRDSALINLFTGELFF.

The V gene is TRBV15, the J gene TRBJ1-1; D not resolved. The CDR3 runs to 17 residues. V lost 0 bases to trimming and J lost 0 bases, with 14 bases between them. Germline CDR1 LNHNV, CDR2 YYDKDF (reference sequence). Here the CDR3 reads CATSRDQAVPMNTEAFF. DNA of the CDR3: TGTGCCACCAGCAGAGATCAGGCAGTACCCATGAACACTGAAGCTTTCTTT.

A single count supports this clonotype. Relative to the germline gene, one junction end is altered; a read error may explain this. V is TRBV7-9 and J is TRBJ2-5; 12 nucleotides align to TRBD1. The CDR3 runs to 18 residues. CDR1 is SEHNR, CDR2 FQNEAQ, per germline (reference sequence). The CDR3 bases are TGTGCCAGCTGCTTCCCTGTGCGGGACAGGGGGCGCTTAGAGACCCAGTACTTC. This encodes CASCFPVRDRGRLETQYF.

This clonotype was observed a single time. This chain uses TRBV10-3 with TRBJ1-6; no clear D. The CDR3 runs to 13 residues. Germline-derived CDR1 and CDR2 are ENHRY and SYGVKD. The ends were cut back, 9 bases at V and 10 bases at J, with 16 bases in the middle. The CDR3 bases are TGTGCCATGAGTCCGGGTGCACGGTCACCCCTCCACTTT. As protein: CAMSPGARSPLHF.

This clonotype has a count of ten or more. V is TRBV6-6 and J is TRBJ2-7; D perhaps matches TRBD1 (6 bases). Germline V CDR1 and CDR2: MNHNY, SVGAGI (reference sequence). The CDR3 has 12 amino acids. The V end lost 6 bases, the J end lost 1 base, and 7 bases lay between the germline ends. The CDR3: CASRDRSYEQYF. CDR3 DNA: TGTGCCAGCAGGGACAGATCCTACGAGCAGTACTTC.

The chain has TRBV20-1 and TRBJ2-7; maybe TRBD2 (6 bases). TRBJ2-1 matches the DNA end more closely, so the J call is doubtful. The CDR3 sequence is 14 residues long. Germline CDR1 is DFQATT and CDR2 is SNEGSKA (reference sequence). CDR3 sequence: CSATTQGGASEQFF. CDR3 DNA: TGCAGTGCTACGACTCAGGGAGGTGCGAGTGAGCAGTTCTTC.

Of note for this clonotype: One junction end disagrees with the germline gene, perhaps due to a read error. Written as DNA, the CDR3 is TGCAGTGCTAGAGTGGGGGTAGCAAATCGGCCCCAGCATTTT. Protein product: CSARVGVANRPQHF. The chain uses TRBV20-1 and TRBJ1-5; TRBD1 might be the D (5 bases). This CDR3 is built from 14 residues. Germline V gene lookup returns CDR1 DFQATT and CDR2 SNEGSKA (reference sequence).

As for this clonotype: A read error may be the cause here, since a much bigger clone is one base away. The rearrangement links TRBV10-2 to TRBJ1-2; D not certain. The CDR3 runs 12 residues. Germline V gives CDR1 WSHSY, CDR2 SAAADI. This chain's CDR3 is CASSTINYGYTF. The CDR3 coding sequence is TGTGCCAGCAGCACGATAAACTATGGCTACACCTTC.

The CDR3 spells CASSVWGGSQPQYF. The CDR3 DNA sequence: TGTGCCAGCAGTGTTTGGGGGGGCAGTCAGCCCCAGTACTTC. The chain employs TRBV2 and TRBJ2-5; weak D call: TRBD2 (7 bases). V was clipped by 4 bases and J by 9 bases, with 18 bases between them. The CDR3 is 14 amino acids. Germline V gene lookup returns CDR1 SNHLY and CDR2 FYNNEI. Complete variable domain (other parts from reference TRBV2 and TRBJ2-5): EPEVTQTPSHQVTQMGQEVILRCVPISNHLYFYWYRQILGQKVEFLVSFYNNEISEKSEIFDDQFSVERPDGSNFTLKIRSTKLEDSAMYFCASSVWGGSQPQYFGPGTRLLVL.

The CDR3 DNA sequence: TGTGCCACCAGCGCTAACGACGGGAGTGGCAATGAGCAGTTCTTC. This codes for CATSANDGSGNEQFF. The chain is built from TRBV24-1 and TRBJ2-7; D may be TRBD2 (6 bases). The J call may be mistaken, given a closer DNA end match to TRBJ2-1. This CDR3 contains 15 residues. Germline V gene data show CDR1 as KGHDR and CDR2 as SFDVKD.

V gene TRBV15 combines with J gene TRBJ2-6; D is uncertain. The CDR3 is 16 residues long. Germline V gives CDR1 LNHNV, CDR2 YYDKDF (reference sequence). Trimming pared 3 bases from V and 0 bases from J, leaving 9 bases between. The CDR3 protein is CATSSRESSGANVLTF. CDR3 in DNA: TGTGCCACCAGCAGCCGCGAAAGCTCTGGGGCCAACGTCCTGACTTTC.

The table lists this clonotype with many counts. The V call is TRBV11-2, the J call TRBJ1-1; D is unresolved. V was shortened by 1 base and J by 1 base, with 13 bases between the two germline ends. Germline V gene data show CDR1 as SGHAT and CDR2 as FQNNGV. The CDR3 runs to 16 residues. This CDR3 reads CASSLVVGAPNTEAFF. Here the CDR3 DNA reads TGTGCCAGCAGCTTAGTGGTGGGAGCCCCGAACACTGAAGCTTTCTTT.

The chain recombines TRBV11-1 with TRBJ2-1, with TRBD2 as a possible D gene (6 bases). Germline CDR1 and CDR2: SGHAT and FQDESV (reference sequence). With 1 base removed from V and 15 bases from J, the gap between germline ends came to 19 bases. The CDR3 contains 14 residues. This CDR3 reads CASSLGPSEKHWFF. Written as DNA, the CDR3 is TGTGCCAGCAGCTTAGGGCCTAGCGAAAAACATTGGTTCTTC.